In this sample, the clone carrying this T cell receptor (beta chain) turned up many times. Its target is not known. V gave up 3 bases and J gave up 3 bases, with 11 bases separating them. This CDR3 has 14 residues. Absent ophthalmopathy progression within 18 months defined stable Graves' hyperthyroidism. On the basis of clinical symptoms, serum thyroxine and TRAb, thyroid ultrasound and orbital computed tomography, diagnoses were made. This sample was included in a study of T cells in Graves' hyperthyroidism and ophthalmopathy. General study findings and limits: From stable hyperthyroidism, ophthalmopathy was separated by a 13 V-J model.

The source material, RNA transcripts, was used to amplify TCR beta CDR3 regions. With the HTBI primer set, the TCR CDR3 went through a first round of RT-PCR. MiXCR was run by TCRdb on the multiplex PCR reads, yielding one entry per CDR3 protein. This table has 550,000 to 800,000 distinct CDR3 sequences, around a sixth appearing once. Sequencing was carried out using blood. The TCR comes from a man between 50 and 59 years old with Graves' hyperthyroidism. This rearrangement joins TRBV12-3 or TRBV12-4 to TRBJ1-1; tentative D call: TRBD1 (5 bases). The CDR3 DNA reads as TGTGCCAGCAGTTTTCGGGGGTCTGACACTGAAGCTTTCTTT. As protein: CASSFRGSDTEAFF.